The 23 T cell receptor beta chains presented below share a single source sample, sequenced in a study of graft-versus-host responses after intestinal transplantation. These TCRs are of unknown antigen specificity. The table came from immunoSEQ multiplex PCR; TCRdb's copy has only in-frame clones and leaves some out. The sample lists 45,000 to 60,000 clones, 80% to 95% occurring once. The specimen comprised unstimulated CD4+ T cells sorted from spleen or lymph node cells, sampled before transplant. These receptor sequences come from a human donor who was the organ donor for an intestinal transplant.

The rearrangement links TRBV19 to TRBJ1-3; the match to TRBD1 covers 8 bases. The CDR3 sequence is 16 residues long. CDR1 and CDR2 from the germline V gene are LNHDA and SQIVND (reference sequence). J was trimmed by 0 bases and V by 7 bases; bases with no gene match: 8. CDR3: CASTSGQASSGNTIYF. The CDR3, as DNA: TGTGCCAGTACCTCGGGACAGGCGTCCTCTGGAAACACCATATATTTT.

The count of this clone is one. The gene calls are TRBV10-3 and TRBJ2-5, with a possible D match to TRBD2 (7 bases). TRBJ2-7 matches the DNA end more closely, so the J call is doubtful. CDR1 and CDR2 (germline): ENHRY, SYGVKD. The CDR3 has 13 residues. The CDR3 DNA reads as TGTGCCATCGGCGGGGGACAATCCTACGAGCAGTACTTC. Encoded protein: CAIGGGQSYEQYF.

The chain uses TRBV7-8 and TRBJ1-2; D gene uncertain. Germline CDR1 and CDR2: SGHVS and FQNEAQ. The ends were cut back, 4 bases at V and 0 bases at J, with 9 bases in the middle. The CDR3 loop spans 14 amino acids. The CDR3 nucleotides are TGTGCCAGCAGCTCCCGGGCCCCTAACTATGGCTACACCTTC. Amino acid sequence: CASSSRAPNYGYTF.

V usage is TRBV10-3 and J usage is TRBJ2-2; tentative D call: TRBD2 (6 bases). V gave up 3 bases and J gave up 4 bases, with 12 bases separating them. CDR1 and CDR2 from the germline V gene are ENHRY and SYGVKD. The length of the CDR3 is 15 residues. The CDR3 DNA reads TGTGCCATCAGTGATCTGCTAGCGCCCACCGGGGAGCTGTTTTTT. Translated: CAISDLLAPTGELFF.

The chain has TRBV6-5 and TRBJ2-7, with 10 bases matching TRBD1. The CDR3 consists of 13 residues. Germline lookup yields CDR1 MNHEY and CDR2 SVGAGI. V trimming: 4 bases; J trimming: 6 bases; junction bases outside the gene matches: 3. Here the CDR3 reads CASSSRTGGEQYF. The CDR3 DNA reads TGTGCCAGCAGTTCTAGGACAGGGGGCGAGCAGTACTTC.

The V gene is TRBV20-1, the J gene TRBJ2-7; no reliable D call. The CDR3 is 11 residues long. Trimming stripped 1 base from V and 2 bases from J, with 3 bases between. Germline lookup yields CDR1 DFQATT and CDR2 SNEGSKA (reference sequence). In DNA form, the CDR3 reads TGCAGTGCTAGAGTACCCTACGAGCAGTACTTC. Protein sequence: CSARVPYEQYF.

J is TRBJ2-3 and V is TRBV5-4, with 7 bases aligning to TRBD2. Trimming cost V 1 base and J 2 bases; bases outside gene matches: 4. The CDR3 extends over 15 amino acids. Per the germline V gene, CDR1 is SGHNT and CDR2 is YYREEE (reference sequence). The CDR3 reads CASSLRLADTDTQYF. The CDR3 DNA follows: TGTGCCAGCAGCTTGAGGCTAGCGGACACAGATACGCAGTATTTT.

This clone has only one observation. The V call is TRBV6-6, the J call TRBJ1-2; TRBD1 aligns across 12 bases. Germline assignment: CDR1 MNHNY and CDR2 SVGAGI (reference sequence). V lost 6 bases and J lost 7; bases outside the gene matches: 9. This CDR3 region has 15 residues. Here the CDR3 DNA reads TGTGCCAGCAGGAACCGGGACAGGGGGCCAGGTGGCTACACCTTC. Translated: CASRNRDRGPGGYTF.

The genes are TRBV7-2 and TRBJ2-3, with TRBD2 identical over 11 bases. The CDR3 contains 19 residues. J was trimmed by 6 bases and V by 5 bases; bases with no gene match: 19. The germline gives CDR1 SGHTA, CDR2 FQGNSA. CDR3 residues: CASSQYFGLAGGPQDTQYF. The CDR3 DNA reads as TGTGCCAGCAGCCAATACTTTGGGCTAGCGGGAGGTCCTCAGGATACGCAGTATTTT.

By its share, this clone is large. The rearrangement uses TRBV9 and TRBJ1-2, with D possibly TRBD1 on 6 matching bases. V lost 4 bases and J lost 7, with 17 bases in between. The CDR3 has 14 residues. Germline V lookup: CDR1 SGDLS, CDR2 YYNGEE. CDR3 DNA: TGTGCCAGCAGCCCATGGACAGCGGGGGGTGGCTACACCTTC. This gives the protein CASSPWTAGGGYTF. The entire variable domain, with the rest obtained from reference TRBV9 and TRBJ1-2, is as follows: DSGVTQTPKHLITATGQRVTLRCSPRSGDLSVYWYQQSLDQGLQFLIQYYNGEERAKGNILERFSAQQFPDLHSELNLSSLELGDSALYFCASSPWTAGGGYTFGSGTRLTVV.

The chain carries TRBV12-5 and TRBJ2-7, with 9 bases aligning to TRBD2. Looked up from germline, CDR1 is LGHNT and CDR2 is FRNRAP. This CDR3 region has 13 residues. The junction had 5 bases not matched to a gene; V was cut back by 6 bases and J by 5 bases. This CDR3 is CASGVAGVHEQYF. The CDR3 nucleotides read TGTGCTAGTGGAGTAGCGGGAGTCCACGAGCAGTACTTC. Full variable domain (remainder filled in from reference TRBV12-5 and TRBJ2-7): DARVTQTPRHKVTEMGQEVTMRCQPILGHNTVFWYRQTMMQGLELLAYFRNRAPLDDSGMPKDRFSAEMPDATLATLKIQPSEPRDSAVYFCASGVAGVHEQYFGPGTRLTVT.

This CDR3 is CASSLSGMTGELFF. The CDR3 bases are TGTGCCAGCAGCTTAAGCGGGATGACCGGGGAGCTGTTTTTT. The genes are TRBV7-6 and TRBJ2-2, with 7 positions matching TRBD2. Unmatched junction bases numbered 2, after V lost 2 bases and J lost 5 bases. The CDR3 contains 14 residues. Germline values: CDR1 SGHVS, CDR2 FNYEAQ.

The chain carries TRBV12-2 and TRBJ2-2; the D call TRBD1 from the table was never checked on the DNA. TRBV12-2 is a listed pseudogene. The CDR3 sequence is 12 residues long. In nucleotides, the CDR3 is TGTGCAAGTCGCCCAAGCAGGGGTCTCCCGTTTTTT. Translation: CASRPSRGLPFF.

The V and J genes are TRBV6-5 and TRBJ1-2; tentatively, D is TRBD1 (6 bases). Looked up from germline, CDR1 is MNHEY and CDR2 is SVGAGI. V lost 7 bases and J lost 8, with 11 bases in between. The CDR3 is 11 residues long. CDR3 protein: CASKGGTGYTF. As DNA, the CDR3 is TGTGCCAGCAAGGGGGGCACCGGCTACACCTTC.

This sequence joins TRBV28 and TRBJ2-7; maybe TRBD1 (5 bases). This CDR3 contains 15 residues. Germline V lookup: CDR1 MDHEN, CDR2 SYDVKM. V was trimmed by 4 bases and J by 4 bases, leaving 17 bases between them. The CDR3 loop is CASSSPDSSPYEQYF. The CDR3 region has the DNA TGTGCCAGCAGTTCCCCCGACAGTTCCCCATACGAGCAGTACTTC.

V and J are TRBV7-9 and TRBJ1-5; possible D gene TRBD1, 6 bases. Germline V gene sequence: CDR1 SEHNR, CDR2 FQNEAQ (reference sequence). Trimming cost V 1 base and J 7 bases, with 17 bases left between them. The CDR3 sequence is 16 residues long. The CDR3 is CASSLVGAGVEQPQHF. In DNA, the CDR3 is TGTGCCAGCAGCTTAGTAGGGGCAGGGGTGGAACAGCCCCAGCATTTT.

V and J are TRBV6-1 and TRBJ2-7; 7 bases align to TRBD2. Trimming removed 4 bases from V and 3 bases from J; junction bases left unmatched: 9. From germline, CDR1 is MNHNS and CDR2 SASEGT. This CDR3 has 15 residues. Here the CDR3 DNA reads TGTGCCAGCAGTGTTTCGGGGGGATTATTCTACGAGCAGTACTTC. This codes for CASSVSGGLFYEQYF.

This clone was found once. The chain couples TRBV27 to TRBJ1-1; tentatively, D is TRBD1 (6 bases). Germline CDR1 and CDR2: MNHEY and SMNVEV (reference sequence). V lost 2 bases and J 0 bases, leaving 7 bases between the germline ends. The CDR3 sequence is 14 residues long. The CDR3 nucleotides read TGTGCCAGCAGTTTAAGGGGGATGAACACTGAAGCTTTCTTT. Protein product: CASSLRGMNTEAFF.

The rearrangement joins TRBV9 to TRBJ1-6, with 7 bases aligning to TRBD1. The germline V gene has CDR1 SGDLS and CDR2 YYNGEE. Trimming at V came to 0 bases and at J to 8 bases, leaving 5 bases not matched to a gene. The CDR3 contains 15 residues. The CDR3 is CASSVGGTAYSPLHF. As DNA, the CDR3 is TGTGCCAGCAGCGTAGGAGGGACAGCTTATTCACCCCTCCACTTT. The full variable domain, in which reference TRBV9 and TRBJ1-6 provide the parts outside the CDR3, is DSGVTQTPKHLITATGQRVTLRCSPRSGDLSVYWYQQSLDQGLQFLIQYYNGEERAKGNILERFSAQQFPDLHSELNLSSLELGDSALYFCASSVGGTAYSPLHFGNGTRLTVT.

The count of this clone is one. The CDR3 region is CASSLTEVEGYTF. In DNA form, the CDR3 reads TGTGCCAGCAGCCTTACAGAAGTTGAGGGCTACACCTTC. This chain uses TRBV9 with TRBJ1-2, with D unresolved. There are 13 residues in the CDR3. Trimming took off 4 bases at V and 8 bases at J, with 15 bases between the two ends. CDR1 is SGDLS and CDR2 is YYNGEE in the germline V gene. The variable domain in full, with the rest retrieved from reference TRBV9 and TRBJ1-2, is DSGVTQTPKHLITATGQRVTLRCSPRSGDLSVYWYQQSLDQGLQFLIQYYNGEERAKGNILERFSAQQFPDLHSELNLSSLELGDSALYFCASSLTEVEGYTFGSGTRLTVV.

The chain recombines TRBV2 with TRBJ2-5; 7 bases are a match to TRBD1. CDR1 is SNHLY, CDR2 FYNNEI, per germline. The CDR3 length is 15 residues. With 7 bases clipped from V and 5 bases from J, the junction kept 13 bases outside the gene matches. CDR3 amino acids: CASKYASPGQETQYF. The CDR3 DNA follows: TGTGCCAGCAAATACGCTTCTCCGGGACAGGAGACCCAGTACTTC. Variable domain in full (rest from reference TRBV2 and TRBJ2-5): EPEVTQTPSHQVTQMGQEVILRCVPISNHLYFYWYRQILGQKVEFLVSFYNNEISEKSEIFDDQFSVERPDGSNFTLKIRSTKLEDSAMYFCASKYASPGQETQYFGPGTRLLVL.

In its sample, this clone was seen once. The chain joins TRBV15 to TRBJ2-5; D gene ambiguous. The CDR3 extends over 14 amino acids. Germline loops: CDR1 LNHNV, CDR2 YYDKDF (reference sequence). V was trimmed by 3 bases and J by 1 base, leaving 9 bases between them. The CDR3 is CATSSKGFQETQYF. In DNA, the CDR3 is TGTGCCACCAGCAGTAAGGGCTTCCAAGAGACCCAGTACTTC.

V usage is TRBV28 and J usage is TRBJ2-7; TRBD1 matches at 9 bases. The CDR3 has 17 residues. Losses at the gene ends were 7 bases for V and 1 base for J; bases not matched to a gene: 14. The germline V gene encodes CDR1 MDHEN and CDR2 SYDVKM. The CDR3 protein is CASNPKGGQGVSYEQYF. The CDR3 DNA follows: TGTGCCAGCAATCCTAAAGGGGGACAGGGTGTATCCTACGAGCAGTACTTC. The full variable domain, with the rest looked up from reference TRBV28 and TRBJ2-7, is DVKVTQSSRYLVKRTGEKVFLECVQDMDHENMFWYRQDPGLGLRLIYFSYDVKMKEKGDIPEGYSVSREKKERFSLILESASTNQTSMYLCASNPKGGQGVSYEQYFGPGTRLTVT.